Listed here is a single TCR beta chain. What this receptor recognizes is not known. No quality values exist for individual bases; no much larger clone is one base distant. TCRbeta CDR3 regions were amplified from genomic DNA by means of the immunoSEQ Assay, a bias-controlled multiplex PCR. The paper's data handling went like this. Nucleated cell counts per sample were estimated from amplification of reference gene primers within the assay. To quantify the absolute abundance of each unique TCRbeta CDR3 rearrangement, sequence reads were collapsed and filtered. For each sample, productive Simpson clonality was calculated by taking the square root of Simpson's diversity index across productive rearrangements. Held by TCRdb, this immuneACCESS table contains in-frame sequences only and omits some clones. Under half of the omission traces to an unresolved V gene where checked; the cause of the rest is unknown. The V and J calls and clone size are taken from that table; D and trimming were inferred from the DNA. This sample comprises about 320,000 clones, roughly 90% of them detected only once. 5.2% of the sample is held by the ten biggest clonotypes.

The data derive from a study of blood T cell repertoires in COVID-19 (dated by TCRdb to about 2020). Background for the entire study: Samples covering the acute and convalescent phases of COVID-19 were provided by collaborators in the United States, Italy and Spain. A de-identified subject ID, COVID-19 status, age in years and sex were almost always included in the sample metadata. The dataset comprised deeply sampled blood TCRbeta repertoires from subjects exposed to, actively infected with, or recovered from COVID-19. Where available, HLA class I and class II types were taken from metadata supplied by the sample provider and were not determined by assay-based typing. The repertoires were made available in a free public database intended to serve as a resource for research on the immune response to SARS-CoV-2. The material from the prospective study consisted of cDNA or gDNA derived from T cells, B-cell-depleted T cells, or PBMCs. Samples came from the ongoing ImmuneRACE study (first 160 participants) plus 1,254 subjects from 6 global collaborators.

What the work shows at the level of the full study, not this receptor alone: The quantity of clinical and demographic metadata differed by source and by participant and was supplied without curation.

Participants in the prospective study were enrolled through a virtual design, were aged roughly 18 to 100 years, and lived in approximately 25 United States geographic areas. To assign participants to cohorts, the prospective study relied on clinical history that participants themselves reported in a screening survey and a study questionnaire. Recovered participants in ImmuneRACE Cohort 3 were defined by two consecutive negative NP/OP PCR tests, clearance by a healthcare professional, or resolution of symptoms. Mobile phlebotomists in the prospective study collected whole blood, serum and a nasopharyngeal or oropharyngeal swab from every participant. Additional blood draws and questionnaires over an approximately two-month period could optionally be provided by prospective study participants. Before DNA extraction, prospective study blood samples were shipped either frozen or at room temperature.

The CDR3 has 15 amino acids, counting the end cysteine and phenylalanine. Solely the CDR3 DNA is kept, with 45 bases framed from the first base. What was sequenced was PBMCs or T cells enriched from blood (not recorded which). This receptor was obtained from a man aged 55 to 70 who had recovered from COVID-19. This chain joins TRBV21-1 to TRBJ2-7; the table calls TRBD1, which could not be checked here. TRBV21-1 is classified as a pseudogene. The DNA sequence reads TGTGCCAGCAGCAAACGTGGGACAGGGGTAGACGAGCAGTACTTC. The encoded protein is CASSKRGTGVDEQYF.